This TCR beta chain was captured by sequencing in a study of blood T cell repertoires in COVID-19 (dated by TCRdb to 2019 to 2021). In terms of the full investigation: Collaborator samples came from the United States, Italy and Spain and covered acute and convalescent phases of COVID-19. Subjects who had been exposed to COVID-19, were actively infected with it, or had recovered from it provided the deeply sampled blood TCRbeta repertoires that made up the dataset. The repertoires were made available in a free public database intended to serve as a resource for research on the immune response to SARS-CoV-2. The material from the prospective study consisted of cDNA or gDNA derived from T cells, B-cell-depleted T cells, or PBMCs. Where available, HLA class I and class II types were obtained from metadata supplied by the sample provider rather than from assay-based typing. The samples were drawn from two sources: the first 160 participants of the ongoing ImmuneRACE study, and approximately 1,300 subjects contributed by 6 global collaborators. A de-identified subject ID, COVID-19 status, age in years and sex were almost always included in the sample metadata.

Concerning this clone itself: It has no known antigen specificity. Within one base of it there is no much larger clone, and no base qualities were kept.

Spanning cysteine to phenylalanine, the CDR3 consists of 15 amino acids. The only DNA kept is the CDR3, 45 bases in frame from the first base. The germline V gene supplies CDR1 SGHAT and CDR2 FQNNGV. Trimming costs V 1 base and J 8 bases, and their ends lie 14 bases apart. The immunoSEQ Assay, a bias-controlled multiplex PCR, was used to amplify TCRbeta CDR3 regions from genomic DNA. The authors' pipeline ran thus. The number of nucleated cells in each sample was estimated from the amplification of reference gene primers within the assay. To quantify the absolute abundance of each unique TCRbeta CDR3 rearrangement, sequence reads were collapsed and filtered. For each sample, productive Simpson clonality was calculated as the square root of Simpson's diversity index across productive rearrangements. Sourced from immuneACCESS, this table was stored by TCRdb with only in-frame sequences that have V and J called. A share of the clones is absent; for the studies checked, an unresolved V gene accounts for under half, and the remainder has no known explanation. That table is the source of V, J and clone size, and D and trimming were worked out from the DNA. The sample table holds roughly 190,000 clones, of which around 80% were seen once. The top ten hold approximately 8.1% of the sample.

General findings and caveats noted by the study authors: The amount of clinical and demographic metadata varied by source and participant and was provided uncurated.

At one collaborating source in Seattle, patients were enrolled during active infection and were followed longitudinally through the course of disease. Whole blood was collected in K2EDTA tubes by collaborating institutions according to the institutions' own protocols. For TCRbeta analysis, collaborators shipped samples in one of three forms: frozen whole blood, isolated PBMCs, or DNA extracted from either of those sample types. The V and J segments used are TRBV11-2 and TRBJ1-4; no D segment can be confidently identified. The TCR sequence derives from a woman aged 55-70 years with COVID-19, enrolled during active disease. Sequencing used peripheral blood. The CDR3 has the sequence CASSLGPRTAEKLFF. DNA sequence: TGTGCCAGCAGCTTAGGTCCCCGGACTGCCGAAAAACTGTTTTTT.